Following are 8 T cell receptor beta chains from one sample sequenced in a study of monozygotic twins with inflammatory bowel disease. From the 5' RACE reads, TCRdb lists one entry per CDR3 protein and no DNA. Recorded here are some 150,000 distinct CDR3 sequences; the top ten clones represent 2% to 2.5%. The sample consisted of blood. The receptors shown here come from a human donor with ulcerative colitis or Crohn's disease, or a healthy co-twin of an affected twin (not recorded which).

The chain carries TRBV5-1 and TRBJ1-2; as DNA is missing, the TRBD1 call by TCRdb cannot be tested. The V gene's germline CDR1 is SGHRS and CDR2 YFSETQ. The CDR3 has 14 amino acids. CDR3 residues: CASSLSGGDDGYTF.

The gene calls are TRBV7-2 and TRBJ2-3; TCRdb names TRBD2, which stays unverified in the absence of DNA. Germline CDR1 SGHTA, CDR2 FQGNSA. This CDR3 contains 15 residues. The CDR3 here is CASSQGLAGVNTQYF.

The rearrangement joins TRBV29-1 to TRBJ1-3; the D call of TRBD1 rests on TCRdb alone, since no DNA is present to check it. CDR3 length equals 14 residues. Germline-derived CDR1 and CDR2 are SQVTM and ANQGSEA. This chain's CDR3 is CSVRESGSGNTIYF.

The chain uses TRBV7-2 and TRBJ2-5; TCRdb selects TRBD1, and the lack of DNA leaves this call unchecked. The germline gives CDR1 SGHTA, CDR2 FQGNSA. CDR3 size: 15 residues. The CDR3 loop is CASSLGGAREETQYF.

The chain uses TRBV6-5 and TRBJ1-6; TCRdb designates TRBD1, a call that cannot be tested without DNA. This CDR3 region has 15 residues. CDR1 is MNHEY and CDR2 is SVGAGI in the germline V gene. CDR3 in amino acids: CASSYWGDRNSPLHF.

The V gene is TRBV5-1, the J gene TRBJ2-1; the D call from TCRdb, TRBD2, cannot be confirmed without DNA. CDR3 length: 17 amino acids. CDR1 is SGHRS and CDR2 is YFSETQ in the germline V gene. This CDR3 is CASSYTKGLAVAYEQFF.

V gene TRBV5-5 combines with J gene TRBJ2-3; TCRdb picks TRBD1, but there is no DNA to check that call. Germline CDR1 and CDR2: SGHKS and YYEKEE (reference sequence). The CDR3 is made up of 15 amino acids. CDR3 amino acids: CASSRQPPHTDTQYF.

The chain couples TRBV6-5 to TRBJ1-1. The CDR3 consists of 15 residues. CDR1 and CDR2 (germline): MNHEY, SVGAGI. CDR3 loop: CASSYLGLEKPEAFF.